This TCR beta chain was sequenced in a study of T-cell memory formation after mild COVID-19. As for the study in general: Among the donors, TCR clusters were largely specific to each donor.

Findings and limits, study-wide: Day 37-peaking second-wave clones had unconfirmed SARS-CoV-2 specificity. The study found balanced CD4/CD8 in clones contracting day 15 to 85 and a CD4+ lean in later expanders.

This clonotype was seen a handful of times. Its antigen is as yet unknown. Employing constant-segment primers, 5'RACE generated TCR alpha and TCR beta cDNA libraries bearing sample barcodes and UMIs. TCRdb re-analysed the 5' RACE reads in MiXCR, keeping a single row per CDR3 protein. The sample yields fewer than 700,000 distinct CDR3 sequences, approximately 21% seen once. This sequence originates from an adult woman who had mild COVID-19 (a few samples of this study predate the infection). Cell type and time point are not known. Material: PBMCs or a T cell subset sorted from them (not recorded which).

CDR3: CASTQGYKPDTQYF. The CDR3 DNA is TGTGCCAGCACCCAGGGCTACAAACCAGATACGCAGTATTTT. J is TRBJ2-3 and V is TRBV3-1; D is possibly TRBD1 (5 bases). The V end was cut by 7 bases, the J end by 4 bases, with 15 bases between. Germline CDR1 and CDR2: LGHDT and YNNKEL (reference sequence). There are 14 residues in the CDR3.